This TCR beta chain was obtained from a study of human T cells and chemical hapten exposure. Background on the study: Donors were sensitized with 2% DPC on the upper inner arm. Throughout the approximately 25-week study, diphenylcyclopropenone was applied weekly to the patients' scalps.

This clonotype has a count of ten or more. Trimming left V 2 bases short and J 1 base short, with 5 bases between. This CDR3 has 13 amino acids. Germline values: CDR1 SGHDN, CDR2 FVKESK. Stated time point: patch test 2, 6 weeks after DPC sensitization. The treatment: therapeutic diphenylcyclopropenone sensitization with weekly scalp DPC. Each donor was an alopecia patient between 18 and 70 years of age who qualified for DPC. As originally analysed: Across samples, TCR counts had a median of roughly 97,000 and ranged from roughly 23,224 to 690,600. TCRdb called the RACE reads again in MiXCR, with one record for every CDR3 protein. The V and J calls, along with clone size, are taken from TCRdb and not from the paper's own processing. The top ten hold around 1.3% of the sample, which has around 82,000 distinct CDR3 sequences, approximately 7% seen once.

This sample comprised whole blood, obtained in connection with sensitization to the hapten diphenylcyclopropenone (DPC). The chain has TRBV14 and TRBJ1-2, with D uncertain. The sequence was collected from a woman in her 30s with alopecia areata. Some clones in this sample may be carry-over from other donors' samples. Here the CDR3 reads CASSQRNNYGYTF. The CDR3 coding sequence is TGTGCCAGCAGCCAACGGAATAACTATGGCTACACCTTC. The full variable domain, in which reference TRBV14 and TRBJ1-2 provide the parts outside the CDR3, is EAGVTQFPSHSVIEKGQTVTLRCDPISGHDNLYWYRRVMGKEIKFLLHFVKESKQDESGMPNNRFLAERTGGTYSTLKVQPAELEDSGVYFCASSQRNNYGYTFGSGTRLTVV.